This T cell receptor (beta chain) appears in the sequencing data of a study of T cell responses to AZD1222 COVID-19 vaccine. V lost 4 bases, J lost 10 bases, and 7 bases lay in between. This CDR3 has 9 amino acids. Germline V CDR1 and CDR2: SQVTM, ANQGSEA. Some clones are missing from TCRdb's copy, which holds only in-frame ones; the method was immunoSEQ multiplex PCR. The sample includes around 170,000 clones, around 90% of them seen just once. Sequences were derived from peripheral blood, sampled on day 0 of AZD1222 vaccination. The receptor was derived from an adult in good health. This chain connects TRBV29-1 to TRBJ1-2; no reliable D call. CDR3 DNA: TGCAGCGTTGGGACTTCCTACACCTTC. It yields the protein CSVGTSYTF.